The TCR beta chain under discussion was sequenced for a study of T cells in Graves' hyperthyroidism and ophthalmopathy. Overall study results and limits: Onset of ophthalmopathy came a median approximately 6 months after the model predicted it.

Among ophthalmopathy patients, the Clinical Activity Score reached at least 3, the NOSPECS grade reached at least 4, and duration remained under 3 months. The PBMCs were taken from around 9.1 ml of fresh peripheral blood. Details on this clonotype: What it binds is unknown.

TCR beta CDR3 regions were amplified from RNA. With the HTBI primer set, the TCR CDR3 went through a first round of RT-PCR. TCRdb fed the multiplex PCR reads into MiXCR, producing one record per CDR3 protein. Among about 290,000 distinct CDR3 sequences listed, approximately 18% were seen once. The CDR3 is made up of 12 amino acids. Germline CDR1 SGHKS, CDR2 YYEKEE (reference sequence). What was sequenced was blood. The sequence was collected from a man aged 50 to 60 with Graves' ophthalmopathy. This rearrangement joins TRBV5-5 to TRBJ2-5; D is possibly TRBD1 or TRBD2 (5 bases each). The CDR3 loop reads CGTQGVQETQYF. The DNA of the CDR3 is TGTGGGACTCAAGGGGTGCAAGAGACCCAGTACTTC.